The present entry profiles one T cell receptor (beta chain) with its context. Its antigen is not identified. This entry belongs to a study of vaccination and CD4 T cells after COVID-19. Findings and limits, study-wide: Of the reactive clones in convalescent patients, a median about 86% showed up only post-vaccination.

Scientists ran DNA taken from cultured CD4+ T cells through the Oncomine TCR Beta short-read assay for sequencing. Using its own MiXCR run on the PCR reads, TCRdb lists one record per CDR3 protein. Here the sample spans over 7,500 distinct CDR3 sequences, 70% being singletons. Specified treatment: roughly 10-day PBMC culture with coronavirus spike peptide pools or control peptides (ViraFEST assay). For ViraFEST, peptide pools expanded antigen-specific T cells, after which the TCRs were sequenced. The V and J ends lost 0 bases and 10 bases respectively, with 16 bases between them. The length of the CDR3 is 15 residues. Looked up from germline, CDR1 is GTSNPN and CDR2 is SVGIG (reference sequence).

The source material was CD4+ T cells from blood, cultured in vitro. The clonotype originates from a human donor who had recovered from COVID-19. The V call is TRBV30, the J call TRBJ1-6; no clear D. CDR3 bases: TGTGCCTGGAGTGTCCTGACCCAAGTCGACTCACCCCTCCACTTT. It encodes CAWSVLTQVDSPLHF.